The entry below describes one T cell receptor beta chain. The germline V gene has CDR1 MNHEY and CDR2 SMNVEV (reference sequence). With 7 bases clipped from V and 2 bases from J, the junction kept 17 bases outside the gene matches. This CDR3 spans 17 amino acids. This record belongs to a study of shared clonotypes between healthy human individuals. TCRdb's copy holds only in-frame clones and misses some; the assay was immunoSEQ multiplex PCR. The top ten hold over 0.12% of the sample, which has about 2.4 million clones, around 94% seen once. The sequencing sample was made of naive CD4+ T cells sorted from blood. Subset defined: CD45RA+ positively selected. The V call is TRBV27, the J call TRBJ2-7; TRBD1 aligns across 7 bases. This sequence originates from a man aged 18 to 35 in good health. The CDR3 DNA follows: TGTGCCAGCACCCCTTTCTTTATGGGACAGCAAACCTACGAGCAGTACTTC. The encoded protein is CASTPFFMGQQTYEQYF.